The 11 T cell receptor beta chains in this list originate from one sample, sequenced in a study of blood T cell repertoires in COVID-19. This table comes from immunoSEQ multiplex PCR, and its TCRdb copy is limited to in-frame clones, with some not included. The sample includes around 130,000 clones, 86% seen only once; the top ten take roughly 18%. Sequenced sample: peripheral blood. These TCRs come from a woman in her 50s who had recovered from COVID-19.

CDR3 residues: CAAGEGELFF. The CDR3 region has the DNA TGTGCCGCGGGGGAAGGGGAGCTGTTTTTT. V usage is TRBV10-3 and J usage is TRBJ2-2; 7 bases map to TRBD2. The CDR3 runs 10 residues. The V and J ends lost 11 bases and 8 bases, in that order; junction bases with no gene match: 2. The V gene's germline CDR1 is ENHRY and CDR2 SYGVKD.

This rearrangement joins TRBV2 to TRBJ1-1; 7 nucleotides align to TRBD1. Germline trimming cut 5 bases from V and 5 bases from J; bases unmatched to any gene: 2. In germline, CDR1 is SNHLY, CDR2 FYNNEI. The CDR3 spans 12 residues. The CDR3, as DNA: TGTGCCAGCAGTTTACAGGGGACTGAAGCTTTCTTT. It specifies CASSLQGTEAFF.

CDR3 in amino acids: CAISDGQGVRGYTF. In DNA form, the CDR3 reads TGTGCCATCAGTGACGGACAGGGGGTAAGAGGCTACACCTTC. The chain employs TRBV10-3 and TRBJ1-2; 10 nucleotides agree with TRBD1. The CDR3 is 14 residues long. The V and J ends lost 3 bases and 8 bases, in that order; junction bases with no gene match: 6. The germline V gene has CDR1 ENHRY and CDR2 SYGVKD.

The V call is TRBV5-1, the J call TRBJ2-5, with 16 bases lining up with TRBD2. CDR1 SGHRS and CDR2 YFSETQ come from the germline V gene. The CDR3 is 17 amino acids. V lost 0 bases and J lost 7; bases outside the gene matches: 6. The DNA for the CDR3 is TGCGCCAGCAGCTTGGCTCCCGGGACTAGCGGGAGGGCGACCCAGTACTTC. It translates to CASSLAPGTSGRATQYF.

The J gene is TRBJ2-7, the V gene TRBV9; D is unclear. Germline V gene data show CDR1 as SGDLS and CDR2 as YYNGEE. Trimming removed 4 bases at V and 2 bases at J, with 13 bases between. The length of the CDR3 is 14 residues. CDR3 region: CASSPESSAYEQYF. The CDR3 DNA is TGTGCCAGCAGCCCCGAGAGTTCCGCCTACGAGCAGTACTTC.

This clone was counted a single time. V gene TRBV10-2 combines with J gene TRBJ2-1, with D perhaps matching TRBD1 (5 bases). Germline V gene sequence: CDR1 WSHSY, CDR2 SAAADI. The CDR3 extends over 13 amino acids. V was clipped by 6 bases and J by 7 bases, with 13 bases between them. CDR3 sequence: CASRKDNRNEQFF. The CDR3 DNA reads TGCGCCAGCAGGAAGGACAATAGGAATGAGCAGTTCTTC.

This clone was counted between two and nine times. The sample has other DNA sequences that encode this CDR3 too. The V and J genes are TRBV5-1 and TRBJ2-1; D is unclear. Germline V lookup: CDR1 SGHRS, CDR2 YFSETQ. V dropped 2 bases and J dropped 5 bases, with 2 bases sitting between them. The length of the CDR3 is 11 residues. CDR3 sequence (DNA): TGCGCCAGCAGCTTTAACAATGAGCAGTTCTTC. Its translation is CASSFNNEQFF.

The rearrangement joins TRBV4-1 to TRBJ2-1; possibly TRBD1 for D (8 bases). The CDR3 runs to 16 residues. The V gene's germline CDR1 is MGHRA and CDR2 YSYEKL. Trimming pared 1 base from V and 5 bases from J, leaving 15 bases between. This CDR3 reads CASSQGNRGGNNEQFF. CDR3 bases: TGCGCCAGCAGCCAAGGGAACAGGGGGGGAAACAATGAGCAGTTCTTC.

The chain has TRBV13 and TRBJ1-2, with D unresolved. V lost 0 bases to trimming and J lost 4 bases, with 12 bases between them. The CDR3 sequence is 15 residues long. Germline V gene lookup returns CDR1 PRHDT and CDR2 FYEKMQ (reference sequence). The CDR3 region is CASSLGRVFGYGYTF. The CDR3, as DNA: TGTGCCAGCAGCTTAGGCCGGGTGTTCGGCTATGGCTACACCTTC.

The chain joins TRBV2 to TRBJ1-2; possible D gene TRBD1, 5 bases. In germline, CDR1 is SNHLY, CDR2 FYNNEI. The ends were cut back, 6 bases at V and 3 bases at J, with 14 bases in the middle. The CDR3 runs 14 residues. In nucleotides, the CDR3 is TGTGCCAGCAGCCCCCCCCGGGGGGACTATGGCTACACCTTC. Its translation is CASSPPRGDYGYTF.

The chain couples TRBV24-1 to TRBJ2-7; 7 bases fit TRBD1. This CDR3 region has 15 residues. V shed 7 bases and J 2 bases; nucleotides not matched to a gene: 10. From germline, CDR1 is KGHDR and CDR2 SFDVKD. CDR3 sequence reads: CATSAPRQGTYEQYF. The CDR3 DNA sequence: TGTGCCACCAGCGCGCCACGACAGGGTACCTACGAGCAGTACTTC.